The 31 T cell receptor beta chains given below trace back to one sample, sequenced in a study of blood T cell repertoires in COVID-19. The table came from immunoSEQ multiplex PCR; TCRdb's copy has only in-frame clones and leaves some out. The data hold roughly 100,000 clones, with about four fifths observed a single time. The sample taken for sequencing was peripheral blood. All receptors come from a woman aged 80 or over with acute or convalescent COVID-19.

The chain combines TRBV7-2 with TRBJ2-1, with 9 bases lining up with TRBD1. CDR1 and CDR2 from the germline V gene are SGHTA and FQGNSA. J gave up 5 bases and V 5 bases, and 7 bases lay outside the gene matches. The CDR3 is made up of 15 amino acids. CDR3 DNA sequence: TGTGCCAGCAGCCCAGGGGGACAGGGTGACAATGAGCAGTTCTTC. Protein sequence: CASSPGGQGDNEQFF.

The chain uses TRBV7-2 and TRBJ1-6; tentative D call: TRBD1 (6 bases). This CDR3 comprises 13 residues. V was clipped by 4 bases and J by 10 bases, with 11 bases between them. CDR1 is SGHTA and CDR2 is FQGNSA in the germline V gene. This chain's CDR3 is CASSSQGRSPLHF. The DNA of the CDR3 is TGTGCCAGCAGCTCACAGGGTCGGTCACCCCTCCACTTT. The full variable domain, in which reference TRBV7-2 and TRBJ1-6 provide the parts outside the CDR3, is GAGVSQSPSNKVTEKGKDVELRCDPISGHTALYWYRQSLGQGLEFLIYFQGNSAPDKSGLPSDRFSAERTGGSVSTLTIQRTQQEDSAVYLCASSSQGRSPLHFGNGTRLTVT.

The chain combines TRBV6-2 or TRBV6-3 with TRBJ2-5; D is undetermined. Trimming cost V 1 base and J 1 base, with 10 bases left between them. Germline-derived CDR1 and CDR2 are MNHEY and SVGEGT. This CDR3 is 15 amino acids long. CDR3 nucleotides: TGTGCCAGCAGTTACTGGGCAGGCTTCCAAGAGACCCAGTACTTC. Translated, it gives CASSYWAGFQETQYF.

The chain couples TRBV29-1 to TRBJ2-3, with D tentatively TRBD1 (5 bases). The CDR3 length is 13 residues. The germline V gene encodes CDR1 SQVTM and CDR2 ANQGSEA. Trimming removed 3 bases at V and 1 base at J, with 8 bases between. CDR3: CSVDTQGTDTQYF. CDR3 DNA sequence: TGCAGCGTTGATACACAGGGCACAGATACGCAGTATTTT.

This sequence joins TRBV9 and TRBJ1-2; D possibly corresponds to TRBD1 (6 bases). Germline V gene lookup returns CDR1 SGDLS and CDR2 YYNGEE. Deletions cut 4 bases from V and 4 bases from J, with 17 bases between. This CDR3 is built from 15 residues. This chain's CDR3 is CASSFGTPSLYGYTF. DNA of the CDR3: TGTGCCAGCAGCTTCGGGACACCGTCCCTCTATGGCTACACCTTC.

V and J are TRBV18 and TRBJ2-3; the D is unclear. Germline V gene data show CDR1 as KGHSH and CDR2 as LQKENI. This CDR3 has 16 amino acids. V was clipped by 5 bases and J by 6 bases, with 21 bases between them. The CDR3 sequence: CASSSPLGRSVDTQYF. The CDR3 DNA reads TGTGCCAGCTCAAGCCCCCTGGGCCGGTCCGTGGATACGCAGTATTTT.

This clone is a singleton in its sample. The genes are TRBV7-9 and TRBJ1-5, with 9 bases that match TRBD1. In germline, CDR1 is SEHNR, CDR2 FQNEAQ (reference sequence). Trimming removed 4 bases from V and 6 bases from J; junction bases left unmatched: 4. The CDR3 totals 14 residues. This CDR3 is CASSSTGGGQPQHF. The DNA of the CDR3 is TGTGCCAGCAGCTCCACAGGGGGCGGTCAGCCCCAGCATTTT.

CDR3: CALISRGRRSVSYEQYF. CDR3 nucleotides: TGTGCCCTTATCTCGAGGGGGCGGAGGAGCGTCTCCTACGAGCAGTACTTC. The gene calls are TRBV2 and TRBJ2-7; 7 bases match TRBD1. The trim removed 11 bases at V and 0 bases at J, leaving 19 bases unmatched. This CDR3 is 17 amino acids long. The germline gives CDR1 SNHLY, CDR2 FYNNEI.

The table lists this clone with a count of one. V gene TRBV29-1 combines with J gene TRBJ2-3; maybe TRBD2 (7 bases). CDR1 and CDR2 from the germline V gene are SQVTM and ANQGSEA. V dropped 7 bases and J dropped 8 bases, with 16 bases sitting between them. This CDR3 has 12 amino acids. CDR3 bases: TGCAGCGAAGAATCGGGGGGCGGTACGCAGTATTTT. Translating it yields CSEESGGGTQYF.

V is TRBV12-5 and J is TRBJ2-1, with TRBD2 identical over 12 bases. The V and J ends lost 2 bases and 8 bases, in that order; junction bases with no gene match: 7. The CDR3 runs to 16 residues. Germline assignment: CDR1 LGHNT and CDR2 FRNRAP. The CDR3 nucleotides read TGTGCTAGTGGTTTGATCCTAGCGGGAGGGCCCCATGAGCAGTTCTTC. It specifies CASGLILAGGPHEQFF.

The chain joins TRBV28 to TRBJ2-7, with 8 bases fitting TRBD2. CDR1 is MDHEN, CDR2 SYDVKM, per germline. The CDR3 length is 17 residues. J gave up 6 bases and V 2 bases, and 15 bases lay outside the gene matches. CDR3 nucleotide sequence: TGTGCCAGCAGTTTAATCCGCGGGGGACGGGAGGGGAGCGAGCAGTACTTC. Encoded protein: CASSLIRGGREGSEQYF. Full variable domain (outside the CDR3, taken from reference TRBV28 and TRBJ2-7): DVKVTQSSRYLVKRTGEKVFLECVQDMDHENMFWYRQDPGLGLRLIYFSYDVKMKEKGDIPEGYSVSREKKERFSLILESASTNQTSMYLCASSLIRGGREGSEQYFGPGTRLTVT.

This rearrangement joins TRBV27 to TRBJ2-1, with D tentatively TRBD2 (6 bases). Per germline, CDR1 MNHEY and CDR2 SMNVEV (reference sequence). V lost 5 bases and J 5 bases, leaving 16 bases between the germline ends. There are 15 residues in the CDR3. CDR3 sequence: CASSQTGLGNNEQFF. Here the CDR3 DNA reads TGTGCCAGCAGTCAGACGGGACTTGGGAACAATGAGCAGTTCTTC.

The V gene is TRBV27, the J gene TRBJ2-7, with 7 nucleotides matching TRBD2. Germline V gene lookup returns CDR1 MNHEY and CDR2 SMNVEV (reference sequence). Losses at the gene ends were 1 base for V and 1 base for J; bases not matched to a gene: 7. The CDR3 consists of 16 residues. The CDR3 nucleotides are TGTGCCAGCAGTTTATATGCGGGAGAAGGATCCTACGAGCAGTACTTC. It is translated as CASSLYAGEGSYEQYF.

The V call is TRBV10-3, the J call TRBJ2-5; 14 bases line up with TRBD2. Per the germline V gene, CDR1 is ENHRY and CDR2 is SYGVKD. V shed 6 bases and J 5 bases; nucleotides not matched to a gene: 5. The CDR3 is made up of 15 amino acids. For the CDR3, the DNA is TGTGCCATCAGCAGCCGGACTAGCGGGGGGGAGACCCAGTACTTC. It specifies CAISSRTSGGETQYF.

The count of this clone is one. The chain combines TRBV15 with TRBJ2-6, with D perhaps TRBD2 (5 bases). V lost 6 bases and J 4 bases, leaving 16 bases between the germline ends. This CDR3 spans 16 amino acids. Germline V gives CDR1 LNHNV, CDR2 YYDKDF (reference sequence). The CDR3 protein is CATREDLASGANVLTF. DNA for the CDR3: TGTGCCACCAGGGAGGACTTGGCGAGCGGGGCCAACGTCCTGACTTTC.

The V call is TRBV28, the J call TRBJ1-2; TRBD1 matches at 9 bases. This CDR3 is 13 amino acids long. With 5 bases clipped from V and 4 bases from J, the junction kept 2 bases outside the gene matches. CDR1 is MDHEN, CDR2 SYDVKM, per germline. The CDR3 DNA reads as TGTGCCAGCAGTGGGGGACAGGGCTATGGCTACACCTTC. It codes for CASSGGQGYGYTF.

CDR3 amino acids: CASSLGTGRGTDTQYF. Written as DNA, the CDR3 is TGCGCCAGCAGCCTTGGGACAGGTCGGGGCACAGATACGCAGTATTTT. The chain recombines TRBV4-1 with TRBJ2-3, with 8 bases identical to TRBD1. The germline gives CDR1 MGHRA, CDR2 YSYEKL. The CDR3 runs 16 residues. Trimming took 4 bases from V and 1 from J; bases not matched to a gene: 7.

For the CDR3, the DNA is TGTGCCAGCAGTTCTCGCTACAATGAGCAGTTCTTC. Translation gives CASSSRYNEQFF. The V call is TRBV27, the J call TRBJ2-1; D is uncertain. In germline, CDR1 is MNHEY, CDR2 SMNVEV (reference sequence). This CDR3 is built from 12 residues. V was cut by 4 bases and J by 3 bases, with 4 bases left in between.

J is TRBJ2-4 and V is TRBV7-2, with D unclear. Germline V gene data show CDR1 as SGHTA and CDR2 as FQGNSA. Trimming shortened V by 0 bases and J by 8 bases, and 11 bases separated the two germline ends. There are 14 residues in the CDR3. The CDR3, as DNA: TGTGCCAGCAGCTTAGCCCAGTTTGTGGACATTCAGTACTTC. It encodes CASSLAQFVDIQYF. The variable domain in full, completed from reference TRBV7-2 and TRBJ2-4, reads GAGVSQSPSNKVTEKGKDVELRCDPISGHTALYWYRQSLGQGLEFLIYFQGNSAPDKSGLPSDRFSAERTGGSVSTLTIQRTQQEDSAVYLCASSLAQFVDIQYFGAGTRLSVL.

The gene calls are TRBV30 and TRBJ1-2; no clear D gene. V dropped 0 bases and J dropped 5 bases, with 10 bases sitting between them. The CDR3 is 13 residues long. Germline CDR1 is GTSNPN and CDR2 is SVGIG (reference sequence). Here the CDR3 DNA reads TGTGCCTGGAGTGTCCTGCGATCTTATGGCTACACCTTC. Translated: CAWSVLRSYGYTF. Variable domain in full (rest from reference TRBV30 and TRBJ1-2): SQTIHQWPATLVQPVGSPLSLECTVEGTSNPNLYWYRQAAGRGLQLLFYSVGIGQISSEVPQNLSASRPQDRQFILSSKKLLLSDSGFYLCAWSVLRSYGYTFGSGTRLTVV.

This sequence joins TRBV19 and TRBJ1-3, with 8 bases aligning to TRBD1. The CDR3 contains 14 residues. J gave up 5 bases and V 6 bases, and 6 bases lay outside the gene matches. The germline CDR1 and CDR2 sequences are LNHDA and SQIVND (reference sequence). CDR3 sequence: CASSLDRERNTIYF. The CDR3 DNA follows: TGTGCCAGTAGCCTGGACAGGGAGAGAAACACCATATATTTT.

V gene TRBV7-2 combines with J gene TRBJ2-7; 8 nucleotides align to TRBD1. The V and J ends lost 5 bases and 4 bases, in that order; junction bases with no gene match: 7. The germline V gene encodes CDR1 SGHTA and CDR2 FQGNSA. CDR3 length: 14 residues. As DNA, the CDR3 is TGTGCCAGCAGCCCCGCGGGACAGGAGTACGAGCAGTACTTC. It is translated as CASSPAGQEYEQYF.

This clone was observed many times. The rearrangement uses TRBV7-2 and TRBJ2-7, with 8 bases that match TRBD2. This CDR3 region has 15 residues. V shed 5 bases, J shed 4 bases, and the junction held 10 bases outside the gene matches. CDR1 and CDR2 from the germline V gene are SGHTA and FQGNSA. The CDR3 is CASSTGGEKRYEQYF. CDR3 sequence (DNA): TGTGCCAGCAGCACGGGGGGGGAGAAAAGATACGAGCAGTACTTC.

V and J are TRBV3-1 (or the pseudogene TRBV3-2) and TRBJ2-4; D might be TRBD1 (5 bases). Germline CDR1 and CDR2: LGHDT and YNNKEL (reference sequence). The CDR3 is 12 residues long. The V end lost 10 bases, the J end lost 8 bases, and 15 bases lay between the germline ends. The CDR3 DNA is TGTGCCACCCAGGGTTTTGGGGACATTCAGTACTTC. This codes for CATQGFGDIQYF.

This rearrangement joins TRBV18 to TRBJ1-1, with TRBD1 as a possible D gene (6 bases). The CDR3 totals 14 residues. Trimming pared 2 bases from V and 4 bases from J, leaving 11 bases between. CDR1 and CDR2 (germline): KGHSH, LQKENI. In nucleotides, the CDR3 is TGTGCCAGCTCACCAGAACAGGGAAGCACTGAAGCTTTCTTT. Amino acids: CASSPEQGSTEAFF.

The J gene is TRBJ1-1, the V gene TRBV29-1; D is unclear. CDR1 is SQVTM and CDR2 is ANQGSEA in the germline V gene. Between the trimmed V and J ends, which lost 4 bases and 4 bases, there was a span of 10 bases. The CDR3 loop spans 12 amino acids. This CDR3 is CSVGWGGTEAFF. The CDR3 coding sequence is TGCAGCGTTGGTTGGGGAGGCACTGAAGCTTTCTTT.

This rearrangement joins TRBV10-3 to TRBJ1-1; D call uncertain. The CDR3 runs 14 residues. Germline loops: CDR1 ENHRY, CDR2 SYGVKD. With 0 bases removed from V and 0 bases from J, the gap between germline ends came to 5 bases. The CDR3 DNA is TGTGCCATCAGTGAGTCCCAGGTGAACACTGAAGCTTTCTTT. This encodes CAISESQVNTEAFF.

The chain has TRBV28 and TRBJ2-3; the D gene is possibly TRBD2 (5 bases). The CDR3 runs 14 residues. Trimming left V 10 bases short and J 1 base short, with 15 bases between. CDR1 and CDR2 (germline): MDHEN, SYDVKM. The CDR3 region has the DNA TGTGCCACCGTCCCGTCGCGGGGCACAGATACGCAGTATTTT. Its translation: CATVPSRGTDTQYF.

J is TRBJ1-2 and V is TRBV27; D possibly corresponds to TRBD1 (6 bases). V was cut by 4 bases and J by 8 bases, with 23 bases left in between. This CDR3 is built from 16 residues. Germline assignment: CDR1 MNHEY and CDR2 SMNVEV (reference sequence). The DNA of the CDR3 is TGTGCCAGCAGTTCACCTACACAGGGAATCTACGGGGGCTACACCTTC. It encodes CASSSPTQGIYGGYTF.

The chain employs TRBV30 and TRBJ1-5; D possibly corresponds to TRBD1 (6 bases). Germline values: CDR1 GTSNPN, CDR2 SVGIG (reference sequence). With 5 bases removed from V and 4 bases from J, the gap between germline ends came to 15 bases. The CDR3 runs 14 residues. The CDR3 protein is CAWGSGVKNQPQHF. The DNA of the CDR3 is TGTGCCTGGGGCTCAGGGGTCAAGAATCAGCCCCAGCATTTT.

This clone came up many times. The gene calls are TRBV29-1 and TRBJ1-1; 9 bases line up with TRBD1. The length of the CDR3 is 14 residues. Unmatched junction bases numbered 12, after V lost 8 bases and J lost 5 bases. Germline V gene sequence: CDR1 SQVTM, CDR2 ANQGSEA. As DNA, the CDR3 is TGCAGCACGTGGACAGGGGAGGTTGGGACTGAAGCTTTCTTT. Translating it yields CSTWTGEVGTEAFF.